One and the same sample provided the 4 T cell receptor beta chains below, sequenced in a study of cytomegalovirus exposure and HLA in healthy donors. Amplification used 60 Vbeta primers and 13 Jbeta primers. Sequencing used immunoSEQ multiplex PCR; TCRdb keeps in-frame clones, though not all of them. The table includes roughly 140,000 clones, 79% detected once. Sequenced sample: PBMCs. These receptors originate from a middle-aged man in good health and CMV-seropositive.

This chain's CDR3 is CSVGLGTGETQYF. CDR3 in DNA: TGCAGCGTGGGACTCGGGACGGGTGAGACCCAGTACTTC. This rearrangement joins TRBV29-1 to TRBJ2-5; D is perhaps TRBD2 (6 bases). Germline values: CDR1 SQVTM, CDR2 ANQGSEA. The CDR3 sequence is 13 residues long. The ends were cut back, 6 bases at V and 5 bases at J, with 16 bases in the middle.

This clone was counted a few times. This sequence joins TRBV2 and TRBJ1-5, with D possibly being TRBD1 (6 bases). The V gene's germline CDR1 is SNHLY and CDR2 FYNNEI. The CDR3 is 12 residues long. V was pared by 10 bases and J by 7 bases, with 14 bases between. The CDR3 DNA reads as TGTGCCACCGGACCGGGACACCAGCCCCAGCATTTT. This translates into CATGPGHQPQHF.

This chain links TRBV7-3 with TRBJ1-3; D call uncertain. Trimming took off 5 bases at V and 8 bases at J, with 10 bases between the two ends. This CDR3 comprises 12 residues. Germline V CDR1 and CDR2: SGHTA, FQGTGA. CDR3 protein: CASSPSRDTIYF. The CDR3, as DNA: TGTGCCAGCAGCCCGAGTAGAGACACCATATATTTT.

This CDR3 reads CSVVGSSGSTTYEQYF. The CDR3 region has the DNA TGCAGCGTGGTGGGATCTAGCGGGAGTACGACCTACGAGCAGTACTTC. The chain joins TRBV29-1 to TRBJ2-5; 10 bases line up with TRBD2. The last part of the DNA fits TRBJ2-7 better; the J call may be wrong. The germline V gene has CDR1 SQVTM and CDR2 ANQGSEA. This CDR3 is built from 16 residues.